This TCR beta chain was recorded in a study of human thymus T cells. Of note for this clone: Antigen unknown.

It was healthy Finnish infants having corrective surgery for congenital heart defects who were the donors. Blood DNA came from all available leukocytes, not a fixed cell number. The study's findings and limits: Gene usage (both V and J) appeared biased in thymic and blood repertoires.

CDR3 size: 15 residues. Trimming removed 4 bases from V and 1 base from J, with 12 bases in between. The germline gives CDR1 MNHNS, CDR2 SASEGT. Assay: immunoSEQ multiplex PCR; the TCRdb copy retains only in-frame clones and omits some. The top ten hold over 0.15% of the sample, which has 45,000 to 50,000 clones, 95% seen once. The rearrangement joins TRBV6-1 to TRBJ2-3, with D maybe TRBD1 (5 bases). The specimen was blood. The sequence came from a girl under two years old with a congenital heart defect but otherwise immunologically healthy. The DNA for the CDR3 is TGTGCCAGCAGTGTGGGGCTACCCCGCACAGATACGCAGTATTTT. Translating gives CASSVGLPRTDTQYF.